A single T cell receptor (beta chain) is shown here with its context. Time point reported: pretreatment peripheral blood. This sample is drawn from a study of PD-L1 blockade in urothelial cancer. Trimming removed 8 bases from V and 4 bases from J, with 21 bases in between. CDR3 size: 15 residues. The germline CDR1 and CDR2 sequences are MNHEY and SMNVEV (reference sequence). Assay: immunoSEQ multiplex PCR; the TCRdb copy retains only in-frame clones and omits some. Of 35,000 to 40,000 clones in the sample, roughly four fifths are singletons; the top ten hold almost 7%. The input for sequencing was PBMCs, taken around atezolizumab (anti-PD-L1) treatment. The chain is built from TRBV27 and TRBJ2-7; possible D gene TRBD2, 8 bases. The clonotype was recovered from a man aged 55-75 years with urothelial cancer. The CDR3 bases are TGTGCCAGCCGGGAGGGGGCAGGGGGACCTTACGAGCAGTACTTC. Translating it yields CASREGAGGPYEQYF.